The 11 T cell receptor beta chains below all came from one sample that was sequenced in a study of blood T cell repertoires in COVID-19. Sequencing was performed with immunoSEQ multiplex PCR; in TCRdb, only in-frame clones are kept and a portion is missing. The repertoire has 150,000 to 200,000 clones, about nine tenths of them found once; the top ten carry less than 3.5%. What was sequenced was peripheral blood. The source of these receptors is a man between 65 and 85 years old with acute or convalescent COVID-19.

The chain has TRBV7-2 and TRBJ2-5; 11 positions agree with TRBD2. V dropped 6 bases and J dropped 6; count of bases not matched to a gene: 6. This CDR3 is built from 14 residues. The germline V gene has CDR1 SGHTA and CDR2 FQGNSA. This CDR3 reads CASSSGGAWQTQYF. The CDR3 region has the DNA TGTGCCAGCAGTAGCGGGGGGGCGTGGCAGACCCAGTACTTC.

J is TRBJ2-5 and V is TRBV19, with 7 positions matching TRBD1. Germline-derived CDR1 and CDR2 are LNHDA and SQIVND (reference sequence). The V and J ends lost 0 bases and 3 bases, in that order; junction bases with no gene match: 16. This CDR3 comprises 19 residues. CDR3 residues: CASSIDSQLRGLREETQYF. Written as DNA, the CDR3 is TGTGCCAGTAGTATAGATTCCCAACTCAGGGGGTTGAGAGAAGAGACCCAGTACTTC.

This clone was counted once. The rearrangement joins TRBV6-5 to TRBJ1-2, with a possible D match to TRBD1 (6 bases). CDR3 size: 13 residues. Looked up from germline, CDR1 is MNHEY and CDR2 is SVGAGI. V was cut by 7 bases and J by 0 bases, with 9 bases left in between. The CDR3 loop reads CASKQGPNYGYTF. The CDR3, as DNA: TGTGCCAGCAAACAGGGCCCTAACTATGGCTACACCTTC.

This clone came up once. The chain couples TRBV5-4 to TRBJ2-3; 8 bases fit TRBD1. This CDR3 region has 14 residues. The V segment lost 4 bases and the J segment 5 bases; nucleotides outside the gene matches: 6. Per germline, CDR1 SGHNT and CDR2 YYREEE (reference sequence). CDR3 protein: CASSVTGAEDTQYF. CDR3 nucleotide sequence: TGTGCCAGCAGCGTGACAGGGGCGGAAGATACGCAGTATTTT.

This chain uses TRBV5-1 with TRBJ1-4; possible D gene TRBD1, 5 bases. The CDR3 consists of 15 residues. Germline V gene lookup returns CDR1 SGHRS and CDR2 YFSETQ. Trimming removed 4 bases from V and 8 bases from J, with 18 bases in between. The CDR3 coding sequence is TGCGCCAGCAGCACCCTCGGGGGGTCGGGGGAAAAACTGTTTTTT. This gives the protein CASSTLGGSGEKLFF.

CDR3 loop: CASSLGAEGPTEQYF. CDR3 in DNA: TGCGCCAGCAGCTTGGGGGCCGAGGGCCCCACCGAGCAGTACTTC. The chain carries TRBV5-1 and TRBJ2-7; possible D gene TRBD2, 5 bases. This CDR3 region has 15 residues. CDR1 is SGHRS and CDR2 is YFSETQ in the germline V gene. Trimming cost V 0 bases and J 6 bases, with 16 bases left between them.

This clone appeared once. The chain is built from TRBV6-5 and TRBJ2-1, with TRBD2 identical over 7 bases. The CDR3 totals 12 residues. The trim removed 3 bases at V and 9 bases at J, leaving 2 bases unmatched. CDR1 is MNHEY and CDR2 is SVGAGI in the germline V gene. The CDR3 coding sequence is TGTGCCAGCAGTTATTGGGAGGGTGAGCAGTTCTTC. Translation gives CASSYWEGEQFF.

The gene calls are TRBV6-5 and TRBJ1-5; D might be TRBD1 (6 bases). The length of the CDR3 is 13 residues. V lost 5 bases and J 9 bases, leaving 14 bases between the germline ends. Germline CDR1 and CDR2: MNHEY and SVGAGI. CDR3 sequence reads: CASSPRGSRPQHF. Written as DNA, the CDR3 is TGTGCCAGCAGTCCCAGGGGTTCTAGGCCCCAGCATTTT.

The rearrangement uses TRBV7-6 and TRBJ2-7, with 8 positions matching TRBD1. The ends lost 4 bases at V and 0 bases at J; junction bases unmatched: 5. The germline V gene has CDR1 SGHVS and CDR2 FNYEAQ. CDR3 length equals 15 residues. The CDR3 DNA sequence: TGTGCCAGCAGCTCCGGGACAGGTTACTCCTACGAGCAGTACTTC. Its protein is CASSSGTGYSYEQYF.

The DNA for the CDR3 is TGTGCCAGCAGACGAGGGGGGGAGGGTGATCAGCCCCAGCATTTT. Amino acid sequence: CASRRGGEGDQPQHF. This chain joins TRBV6-5 and TRBJ1-5, with TRBD1 as a possible D gene (6 bases). V was shortened by 6 bases and J by 5 bases, with 17 bases between the two germline ends. Germline loops: CDR1 MNHEY, CDR2 SVGAGI. CDR3 length equals 15 residues.

The rearrangement joins TRBV24-1 to TRBJ2-1, with 12 bases identical to TRBD2. Per the germline V gene, CDR1 is KGHDR and CDR2 is SFDVKD. The CDR3 consists of 17 residues. The V and J ends lost 2 bases and 0 bases, in that order; junction bases with no gene match: 1. The CDR3 is CATSDSSGRASYNEQFF. The CDR3 coding sequence is TGTGCCACCAGTGATTCTAGCGGGAGGGCCTCCTACAATGAGCAGTTCTTC.